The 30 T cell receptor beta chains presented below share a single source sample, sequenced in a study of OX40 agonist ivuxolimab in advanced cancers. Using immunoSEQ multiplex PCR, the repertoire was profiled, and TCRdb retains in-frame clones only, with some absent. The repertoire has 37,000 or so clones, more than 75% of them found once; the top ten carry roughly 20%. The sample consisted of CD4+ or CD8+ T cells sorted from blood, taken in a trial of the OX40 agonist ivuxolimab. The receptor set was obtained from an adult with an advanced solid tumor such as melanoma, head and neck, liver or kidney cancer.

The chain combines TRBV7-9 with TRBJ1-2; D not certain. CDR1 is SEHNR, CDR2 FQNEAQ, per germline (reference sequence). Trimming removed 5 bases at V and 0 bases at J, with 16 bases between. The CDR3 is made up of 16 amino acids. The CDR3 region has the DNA TGTGCCAGCAGCCCAGTGGGCAGGCCTACTAACTATGGCTACACCTTC. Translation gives CASSPVGRPTNYGYTF.

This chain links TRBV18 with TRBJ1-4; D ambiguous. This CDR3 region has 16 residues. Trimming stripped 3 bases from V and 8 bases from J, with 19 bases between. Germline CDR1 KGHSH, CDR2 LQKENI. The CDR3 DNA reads TGTGCCAGCTCACCTACAGAGGACGTCGAGAGGGAAAAACTGTTTTTT. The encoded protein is CASSPTEDVEREKLFF. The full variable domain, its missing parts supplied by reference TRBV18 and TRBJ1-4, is NAGVMQNPRHLVRRRGQEARLRCSPMKGHSHVYWYRQLPEEGLKFMVYLQKENIIDESGMPKERFSAEFPKEGPSILRIQQVVRGDSAAYFCASSPTEDVEREKLFFGSGTQLSVL.

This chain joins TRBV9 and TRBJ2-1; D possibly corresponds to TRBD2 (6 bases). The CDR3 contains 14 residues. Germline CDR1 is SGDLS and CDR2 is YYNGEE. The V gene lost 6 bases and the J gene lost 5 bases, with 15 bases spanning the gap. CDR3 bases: TGTGCCAGCAACGGAGGGCCCAGACACAATGAGCAGTTCTTC. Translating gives CASNGGPRHNEQFF. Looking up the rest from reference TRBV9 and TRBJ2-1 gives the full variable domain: DSGVTQTPKHLITATGQRVTLRCSPRSGDLSVYWYQQSLDQGLQFLIQYYNGEERAKGNILERFSAQQFPDLHSELNLSSLELGDSALYFCASNGGPRHNEQFFGPGTRLTVL.

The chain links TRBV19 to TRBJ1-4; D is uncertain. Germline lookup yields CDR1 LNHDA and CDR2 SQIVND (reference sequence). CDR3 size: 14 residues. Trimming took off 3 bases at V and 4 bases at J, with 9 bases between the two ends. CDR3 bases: TGTGCCAGTAGTATTGTGAGCGGTAATGAAAAACTGTTTTTT. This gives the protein CASSIVSGNEKLFF.

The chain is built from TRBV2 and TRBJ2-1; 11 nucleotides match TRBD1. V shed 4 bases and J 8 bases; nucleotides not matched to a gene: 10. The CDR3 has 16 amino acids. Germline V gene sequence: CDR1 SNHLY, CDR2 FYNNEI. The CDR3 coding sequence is TGTGCCAGCAGTGGAGTAAGGACAGGGGGCCAGGATGAGCAGTTCTTC. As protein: CASSGVRTGGQDEQFF.

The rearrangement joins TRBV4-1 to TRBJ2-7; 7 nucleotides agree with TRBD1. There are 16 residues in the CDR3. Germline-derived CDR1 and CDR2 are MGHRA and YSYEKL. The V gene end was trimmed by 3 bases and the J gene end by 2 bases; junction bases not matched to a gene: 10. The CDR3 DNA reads TGCGCCAGCAGCCACTCGACAGGGATTAAAACCTACGAGCAGTACTTC. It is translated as CASSHSTGIKTYEQYF.

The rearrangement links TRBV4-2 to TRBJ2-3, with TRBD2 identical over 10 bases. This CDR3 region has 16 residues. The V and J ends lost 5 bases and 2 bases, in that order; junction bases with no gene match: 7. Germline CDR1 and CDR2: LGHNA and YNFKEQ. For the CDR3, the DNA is TGTGCCAGCAGCTCTCGTAGCGGGGGGATCACAGATACGCAGTATTTT. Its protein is CASSSRSGGITDTQYF.

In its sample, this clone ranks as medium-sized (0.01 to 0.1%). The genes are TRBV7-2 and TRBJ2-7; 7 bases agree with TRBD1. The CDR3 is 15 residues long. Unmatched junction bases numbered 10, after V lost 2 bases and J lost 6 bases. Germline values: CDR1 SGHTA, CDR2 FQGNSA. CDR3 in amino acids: CASSLSGRGSGEQYF. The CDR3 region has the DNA TGTGCCAGCAGCTTATCTGGCAGGGGGAGTGGCGAGCAGTACTTC.

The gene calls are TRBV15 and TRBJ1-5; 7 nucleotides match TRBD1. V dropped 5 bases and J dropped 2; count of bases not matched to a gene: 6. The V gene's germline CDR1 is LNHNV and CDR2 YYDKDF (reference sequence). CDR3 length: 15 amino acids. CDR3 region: CATSQEGAGNQPQHF. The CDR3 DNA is TGTGCCACCAGCCAGGAGGGGGCTGGCAATCAGCCCCAGCATTTT.

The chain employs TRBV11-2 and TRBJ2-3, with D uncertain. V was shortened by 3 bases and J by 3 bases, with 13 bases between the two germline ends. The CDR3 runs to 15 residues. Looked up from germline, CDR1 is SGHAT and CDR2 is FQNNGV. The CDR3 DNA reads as TGTGCCAGCAGCTTTTCAAGGGATGGGACAGATACGCAGTATTTT. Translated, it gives CASSFSRDGTDTQYF.

The CDR3 DNA sequence: TGTGCCAGCAGCAAATCCCCTGAGATAAATCAGCCCCAGCATTTT. It is translated as CASSKSPEINQPQHF. V gene TRBV6-1 combines with J gene TRBJ1-5; no reliable D call. Germline-derived CDR1 and CDR2 are MNHNS and SASEGT. CDR3 length: 15 amino acids. V dropped 6 bases and J dropped 4 bases, with 16 bases sitting between them.

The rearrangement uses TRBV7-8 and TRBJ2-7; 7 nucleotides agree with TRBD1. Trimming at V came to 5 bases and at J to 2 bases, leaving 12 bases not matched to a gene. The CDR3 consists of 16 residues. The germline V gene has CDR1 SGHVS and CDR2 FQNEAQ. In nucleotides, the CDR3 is TGTGCCAGCAGCCCCAAGGACAGGATCCAACCCTACGAGCAGTACTTC. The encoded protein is CASSPKDRIQPYEQYF.

The CDR3 nucleotides are TGTGCCAGCAGCATCCAGAGGAACTATGGCTACACCTTC. Its translation: CASSIQRNYGYTF. V gene TRBV7-9 combines with J gene TRBJ1-2; D ambiguous. Per the germline V gene, CDR1 is SEHNR and CDR2 is FQNEAQ (reference sequence). The V end lost 5 bases, the J end lost 2 bases, and 9 bases lay between the germline ends. The CDR3 covers 13 residues. Using reference TRBV7-9 and TRBJ1-2 for the parts outside the CDR3, the full variable domain is DTGVSQNPRHKITKRGQNVTFRCDPISEHNRLYWYRQTLGQGPEFLTYFQNEAQLEKSRLLSDRFSAERPKGSFSTLEIQRTEQGDSAMYLCASSIQRNYGYTFGSGTRLTVV.

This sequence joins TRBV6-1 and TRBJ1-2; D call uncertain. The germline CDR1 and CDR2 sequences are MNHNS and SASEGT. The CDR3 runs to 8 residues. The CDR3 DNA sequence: TGTGGATGGACCGGCTACACCTTC. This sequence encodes CGWTGYTF.

CDR3 DNA sequence: TGCGCCAGCAGCTTGTACACAGATACGCAGTATTTT. Translated: CASSLYTDTQYF. The chain has TRBV5-1 and TRBJ2-3; no reliable D call. Germline V gives CDR1 SGHRS, CDR2 YFSETQ. This CDR3 region has 12 residues. Trimming removed 1 base from V and 2 bases from J, with 2 bases in between.

In DNA form, the CDR3 reads TGTGCCAGTAAACCGGGGCACGTCGGGCATCAGCCCCAGCATTTT. Protein product: CASKPGHVGHQPQHF. V gene TRBV19 combines with J gene TRBJ1-5; perhaps TRBD1 as D (5 bases). Germline CDR1 reads LNHDA; CDR2 reads SQIVND (reference sequence). The germline V and J ends were trimmed by 7 bases and 5 bases, with 18 bases remaining between them. The CDR3 consists of 15 residues.

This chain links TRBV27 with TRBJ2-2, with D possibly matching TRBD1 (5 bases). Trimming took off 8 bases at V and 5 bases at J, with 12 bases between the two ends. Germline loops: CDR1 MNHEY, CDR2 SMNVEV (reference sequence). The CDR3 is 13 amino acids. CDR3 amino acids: CASWGGITGELFF. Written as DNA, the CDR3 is TGTGCCAGCTGGGGCGGTATAACCGGGGAGCTGTTTTTT.

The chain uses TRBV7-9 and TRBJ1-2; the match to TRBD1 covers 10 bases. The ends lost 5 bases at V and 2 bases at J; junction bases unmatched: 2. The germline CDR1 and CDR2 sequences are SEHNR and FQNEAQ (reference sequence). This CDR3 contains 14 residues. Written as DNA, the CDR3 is TGTGCCAGCAGCCCGGGACAGGGGAACTATGGCTACACCTTC. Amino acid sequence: CASSPGQGNYGYTF.

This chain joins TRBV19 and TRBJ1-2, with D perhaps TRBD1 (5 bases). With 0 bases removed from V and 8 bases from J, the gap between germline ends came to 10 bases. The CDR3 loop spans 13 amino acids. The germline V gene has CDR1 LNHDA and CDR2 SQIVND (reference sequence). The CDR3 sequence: CASSIEGAVGYTF. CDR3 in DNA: TGTGCCAGTAGTATAGAAGGGGCAGTGGGCTACACCTTC.

The CDR3 region is CASSPTGATEAFF. CDR3 sequence (DNA): TGTGCCAGCTCACCTACAGGGGCAACTGAAGCTTTCTTT. V gene TRBV18 combines with J gene TRBJ1-1, with TRBD1 matching 7 bases. The length of the CDR3 is 13 residues. Germline-derived CDR1 and CDR2 are KGHSH and LQKENI. The J segment lost 5 bases and the V segment lost 3 bases, leaving 3 bases of the junction unmatched.

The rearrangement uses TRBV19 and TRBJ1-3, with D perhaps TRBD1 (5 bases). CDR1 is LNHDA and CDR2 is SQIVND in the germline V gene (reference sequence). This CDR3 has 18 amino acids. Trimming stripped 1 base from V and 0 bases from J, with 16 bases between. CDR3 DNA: TGTGCCAGTAGTATAGGGGTCCGACAGCCCCTCTCTGGAAACACCATATATTTT. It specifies CASSIGVRQPLSGNTIYF.

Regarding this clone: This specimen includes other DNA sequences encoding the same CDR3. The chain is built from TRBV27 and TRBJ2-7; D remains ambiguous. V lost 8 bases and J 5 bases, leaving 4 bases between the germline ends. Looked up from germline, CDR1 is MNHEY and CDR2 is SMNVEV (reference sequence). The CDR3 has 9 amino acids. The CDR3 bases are TGTGCCAGCGGGCACGAGCAGTACTTC. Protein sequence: CASGHEQYF.

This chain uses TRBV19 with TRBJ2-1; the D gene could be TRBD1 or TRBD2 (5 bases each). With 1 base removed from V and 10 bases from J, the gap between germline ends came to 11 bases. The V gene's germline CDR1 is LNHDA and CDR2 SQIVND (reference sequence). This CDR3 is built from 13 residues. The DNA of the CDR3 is TGTGCCAGTAGTATAGTACGAGGGACCGAGCAGTTCTTC. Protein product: CASSIVRGTEQFF.

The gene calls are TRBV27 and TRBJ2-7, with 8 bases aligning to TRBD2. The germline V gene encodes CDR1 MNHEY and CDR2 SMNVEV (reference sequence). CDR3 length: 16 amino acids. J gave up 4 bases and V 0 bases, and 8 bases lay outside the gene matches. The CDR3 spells CASSLSGRGATYEQYF. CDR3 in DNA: TGTGCCAGCAGTTTATCGGGGCGGGGGGCTACTTACGAGCAGTACTTC.

The CDR3: CASRGDLHEQYF. CDR3 DNA: TGTGCCAGCCGAGGGGATCTTCACGAGCAGTACTTC. The V and J genes are TRBV7-9 and TRBJ2-5; D could derive from TRBD1 or TRBD2 (5 bases each). The better agreement between TRBJ2-7 and the DNA end casts doubt on the J call. The CDR3 spans 12 residues. Per germline, CDR1 SEHNR and CDR2 FQNEAQ (reference sequence).

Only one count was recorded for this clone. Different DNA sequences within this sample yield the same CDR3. This chain's CDR3 is CASSWLGSEKLFF. The CDR3 nucleotides read TGTGCCAGCAGTTGGCTTGGTAGTGAAAAACTGTTTTTT. The rearrangement joins TRBV27 to TRBJ1-4; D gene ambiguous. The CDR3 consists of 13 residues. The germline gives CDR1 MNHEY, CDR2 SMNVEV (reference sequence). V dropped 4 bases and J dropped 7 bases, with 10 bases sitting between them.

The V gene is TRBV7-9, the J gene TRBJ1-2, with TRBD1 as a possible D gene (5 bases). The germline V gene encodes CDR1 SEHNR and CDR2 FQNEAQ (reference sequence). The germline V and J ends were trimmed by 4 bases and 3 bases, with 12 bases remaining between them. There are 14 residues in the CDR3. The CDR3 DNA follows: TGTGCCAGCAGCTCCAGCGGACAATACTATGGCTACACCTTC. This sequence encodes CASSSSGQYYGYTF. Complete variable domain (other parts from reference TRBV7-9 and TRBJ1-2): DTGVSQNPRHKITKRGQNVTFRCDPISEHNRLYWYRQTLGQGPEFLTYFQNEAQLEKSRLLSDRFSAERPKGSFSTLEIQRTEQGDSAMYLCASSSSGQYYGYTFGSGTRLTVV.

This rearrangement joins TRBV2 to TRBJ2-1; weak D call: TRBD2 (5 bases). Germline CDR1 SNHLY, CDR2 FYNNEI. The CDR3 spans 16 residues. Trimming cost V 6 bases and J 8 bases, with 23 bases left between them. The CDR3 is CASREDEADYPHEQFF. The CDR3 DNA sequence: TGTGCCAGCAGGGAGGACGAGGCCGATTATCCCCATGAGCAGTTCTTC.

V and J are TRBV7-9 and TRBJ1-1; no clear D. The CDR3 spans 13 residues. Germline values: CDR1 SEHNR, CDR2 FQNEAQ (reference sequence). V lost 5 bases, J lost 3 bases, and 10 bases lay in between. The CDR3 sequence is CASSPGQDTEAFF. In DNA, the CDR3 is TGTGCCAGCAGCCCCGGTCAGGACACTGAAGCTTTCTTT. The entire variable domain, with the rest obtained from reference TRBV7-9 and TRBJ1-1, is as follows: DTGVSQNPRHKITKRGQNVTFRCDPISEHNRLYWYRQTLGQGPEFLTYFQNEAQLEKSRLLSDRFSAERPKGSFSTLEIQRTEQGDSAMYLCASSPGQDTEAFFGQGTRLTVV.

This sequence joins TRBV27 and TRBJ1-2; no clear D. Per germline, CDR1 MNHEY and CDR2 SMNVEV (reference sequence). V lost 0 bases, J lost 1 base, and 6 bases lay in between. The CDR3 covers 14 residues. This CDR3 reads CASSLSAGNYGYTF. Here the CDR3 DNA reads TGTGCCAGCAGTTTATCGGCCGGTAACTATGGCTACACCTTC.